This TCR beta chain was retrieved from a study of shared clonotypes between healthy human individuals. Study-level points and caveats: Compared with clonotypes that all four donors shared, non-shared clonotypes had lower generation probabilities.

Sequencing was performed with immunoSEQ multiplex PCR; in TCRdb, only in-frame clones are kept and a portion is missing. The table shows more than 2 million clones, with roughly 95% occurring only once. Germline values: CDR1 SGHDT, CDR2 YYEEEE. This CDR3 is 16 amino acids long. Germline trimming cut 6 bases from V and 2 bases from J; bases unmatched to any gene: 11. This clone was counted once. Its specificity is unknown. CD45RO negativity and positive selection for CCR7 defined naive CD8 cells, a population that excluded terminally differentiated effector memory CD45RA+ cells. This clonotype originated in a man aged 18 to 30 in good health. Some clones in this sample may be carry-over from other donors' samples. The sample comprised naive CD8+ T cells from PBMCs. V and J are TRBV5-6 and TRBJ2-3; 8 bases match TRBD2. CDR3 amino acids: CASIDQLADVTDTQYF. DNA of the CDR3: TGTGCCAGCATTGACCAACTAGCGGATGTCACAGATACGCAGTATTTT. The variable domain in full, with the rest retrieved from reference TRBV5-6 and TRBJ2-3, is DAGVTQSPTHLIKTRGQQVTLRCSPKSGHDTVSWYQQALGQGPQFIFQYYEEEERQRGNFPDRFSGHQFPNYSSELNVNALLLGDSALYLCASIDQLADVTDTQYFGPGTRLTVL.